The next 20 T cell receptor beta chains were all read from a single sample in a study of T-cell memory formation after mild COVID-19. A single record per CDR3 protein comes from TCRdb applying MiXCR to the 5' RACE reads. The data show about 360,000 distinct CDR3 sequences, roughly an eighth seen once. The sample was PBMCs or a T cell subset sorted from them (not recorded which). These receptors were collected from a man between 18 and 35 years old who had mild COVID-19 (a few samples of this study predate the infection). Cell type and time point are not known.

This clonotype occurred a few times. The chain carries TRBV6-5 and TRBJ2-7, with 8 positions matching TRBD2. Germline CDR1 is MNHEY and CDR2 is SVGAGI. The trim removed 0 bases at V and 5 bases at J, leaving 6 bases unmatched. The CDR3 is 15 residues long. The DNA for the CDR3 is TGTGCCAGCAGTTACTCGAGCGGGGGCGCAGACGAGCAGTACTTC. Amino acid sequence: CASSYSSGGADEQYF.

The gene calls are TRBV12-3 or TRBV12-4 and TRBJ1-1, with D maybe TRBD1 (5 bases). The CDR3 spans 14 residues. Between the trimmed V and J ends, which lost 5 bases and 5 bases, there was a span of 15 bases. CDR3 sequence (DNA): TGTGCCAGCAGTCTCAACCCCGGGGGGACTGAAGCTTTCTTT. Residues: CASSLNPGGTEAFF.

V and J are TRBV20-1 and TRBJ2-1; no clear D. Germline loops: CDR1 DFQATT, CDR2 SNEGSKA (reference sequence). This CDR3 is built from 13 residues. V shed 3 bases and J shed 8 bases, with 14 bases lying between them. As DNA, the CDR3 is TGCAGTGCTAGTGATGGACCGTACCATGAGCAGTTCTTC. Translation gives CSASDGPYHEQFF.

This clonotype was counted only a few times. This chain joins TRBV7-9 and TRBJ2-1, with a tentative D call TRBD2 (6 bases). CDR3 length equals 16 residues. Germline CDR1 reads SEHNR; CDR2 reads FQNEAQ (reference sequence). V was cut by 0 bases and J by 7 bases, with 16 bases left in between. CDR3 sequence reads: CASSLARGGTWNEQFF. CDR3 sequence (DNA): TGTGCCAGCAGCTTAGCGCGTGGAGGGACGTGGAATGAGCAGTTCTTC.

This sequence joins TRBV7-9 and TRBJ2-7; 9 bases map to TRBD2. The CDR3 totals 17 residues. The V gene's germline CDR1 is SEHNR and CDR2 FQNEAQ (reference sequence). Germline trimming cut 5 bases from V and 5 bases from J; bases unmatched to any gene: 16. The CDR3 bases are TGTGCCAGCAGCGTGTCCGGGACTAGCTTTCTTCGGCACGAGCAGTACTTC. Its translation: CASSVSGTSFLRHEQYF. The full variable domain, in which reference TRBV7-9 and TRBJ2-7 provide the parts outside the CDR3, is DTGVSQNPRHKITKRGQNVTFRCDPISEHNRLYWYRQTLGQGPEFLTYFQNEAQLEKSRLLSDRFSAERPKGSFSTLEIQRTEQGDSAMYLCASSVSGTSFLRHEQYFGPGTRLTVT.

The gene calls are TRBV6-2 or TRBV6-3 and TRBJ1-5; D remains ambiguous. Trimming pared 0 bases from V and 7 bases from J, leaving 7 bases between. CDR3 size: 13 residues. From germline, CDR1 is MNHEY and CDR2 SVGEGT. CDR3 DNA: TGTGCCAGCAGTTACTCTGGGGAACAGCCCCAGCATTTT. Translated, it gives CASSYSGEQPQHF.

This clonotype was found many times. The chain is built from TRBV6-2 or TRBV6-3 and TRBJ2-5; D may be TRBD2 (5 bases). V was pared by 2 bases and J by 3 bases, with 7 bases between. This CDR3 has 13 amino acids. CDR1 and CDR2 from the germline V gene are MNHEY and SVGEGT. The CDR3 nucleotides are TGTGCCAGCAGTTACAGGACTGAAGAGACCCAGTACTTC. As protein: CASSYRTEETQYF.

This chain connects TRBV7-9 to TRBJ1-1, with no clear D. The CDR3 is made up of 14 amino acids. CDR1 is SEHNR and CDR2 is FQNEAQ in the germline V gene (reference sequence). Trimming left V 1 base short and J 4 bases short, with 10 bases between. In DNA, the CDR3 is TGTGCCAGCAGCTTAGTGGGGTTGGGCACTGAAGCTTTCTTT. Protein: CASSLVGLGTEAFF.

The CDR3 sequence: CATSRDGPGADTQYF. For the CDR3, the DNA is TGTGCCACCAGCAGAGATGGACCAGGGGCAGATACGCAGTATTTT. The V gene is TRBV15, the J gene TRBJ2-3; maybe TRBD1 (6 bases). From germline, CDR1 is LNHNV and CDR2 YYDKDF (reference sequence). Trimming took off 0 bases at V and 4 bases at J, with 11 bases between the two ends. This CDR3 has 15 residues.

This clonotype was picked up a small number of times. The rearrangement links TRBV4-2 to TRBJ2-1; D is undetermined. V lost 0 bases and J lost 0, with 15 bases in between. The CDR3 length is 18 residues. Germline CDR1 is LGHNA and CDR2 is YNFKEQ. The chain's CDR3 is CASSQEWLDRSSYNEQFF. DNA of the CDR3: TGTGCCAGCAGCCAAGAGTGGCTGGATAGAAGCTCCTACAATGAGCAGTTCTTC.

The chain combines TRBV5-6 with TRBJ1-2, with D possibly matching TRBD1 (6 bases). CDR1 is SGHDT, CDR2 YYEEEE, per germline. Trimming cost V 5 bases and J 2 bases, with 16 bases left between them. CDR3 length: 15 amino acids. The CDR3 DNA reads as TGTGCCAGCAGGGGGGCCCAGTTGTGGAACTATGGCTACACCTTC. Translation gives CASRGAQLWNYGYTF.

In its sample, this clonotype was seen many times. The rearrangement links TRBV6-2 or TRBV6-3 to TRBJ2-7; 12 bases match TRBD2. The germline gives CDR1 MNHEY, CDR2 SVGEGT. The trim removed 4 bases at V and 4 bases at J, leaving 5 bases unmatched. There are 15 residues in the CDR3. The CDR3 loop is CASSSGLAGPYEQYF. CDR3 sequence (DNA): TGTGCCAGCAGTTCCGGACTAGCGGGGCCTTACGAGCAGTACTTC.

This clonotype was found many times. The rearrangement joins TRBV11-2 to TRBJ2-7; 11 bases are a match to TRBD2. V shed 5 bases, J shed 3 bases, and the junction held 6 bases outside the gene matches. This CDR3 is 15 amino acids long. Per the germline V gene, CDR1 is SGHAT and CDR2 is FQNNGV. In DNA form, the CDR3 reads TGTGCCAGCAGCCCGGGACTAGCGGATTACTACGAGCAGTACTTC. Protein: CASSPGLADYYEQYF.

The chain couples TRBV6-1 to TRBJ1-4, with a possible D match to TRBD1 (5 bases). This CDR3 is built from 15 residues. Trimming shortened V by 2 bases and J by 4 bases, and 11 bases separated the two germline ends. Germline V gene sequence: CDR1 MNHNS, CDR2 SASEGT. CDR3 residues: CASSEFGAFNEKLFF. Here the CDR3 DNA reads TGTGCCAGCAGTGAATTTGGGGCGTTTAATGAAAAACTGTTTTTT.

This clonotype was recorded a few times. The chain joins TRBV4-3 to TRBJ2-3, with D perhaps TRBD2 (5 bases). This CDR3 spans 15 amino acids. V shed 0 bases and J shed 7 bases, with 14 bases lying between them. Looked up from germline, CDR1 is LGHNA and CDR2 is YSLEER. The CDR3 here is CASSQDSTAAHTQYF. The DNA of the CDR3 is TGCGCCAGCAGCCAAGATAGCACAGCGGCCCATACGCAGTATTTT.

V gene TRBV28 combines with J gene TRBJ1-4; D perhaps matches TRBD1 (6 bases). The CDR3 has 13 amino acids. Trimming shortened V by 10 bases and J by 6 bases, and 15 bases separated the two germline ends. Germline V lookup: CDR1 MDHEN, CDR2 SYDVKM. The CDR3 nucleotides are TGTGCCACGGAACAGGGTATTGATGAAAAACTGTTTTTT. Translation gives CATEQGIDEKLFF.

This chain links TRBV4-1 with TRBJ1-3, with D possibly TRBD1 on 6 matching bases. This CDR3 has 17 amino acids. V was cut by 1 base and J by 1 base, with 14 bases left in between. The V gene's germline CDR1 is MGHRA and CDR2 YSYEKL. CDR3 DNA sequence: TGCGCCAGCAGCCAAGGTGTGGCCAGGGGATCTGGAAACACCATATATTTT. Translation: CASSQGVARGSGNTIYF.

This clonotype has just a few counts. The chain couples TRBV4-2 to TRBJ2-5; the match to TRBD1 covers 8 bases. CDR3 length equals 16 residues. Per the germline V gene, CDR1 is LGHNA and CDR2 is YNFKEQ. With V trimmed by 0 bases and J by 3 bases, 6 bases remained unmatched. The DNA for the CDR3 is TGTGCCAGCAGCCAAGAAATTTCGGGACAGGAAGAGACCCAGTACTTC. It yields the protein CASSQEISGQEETQYF.

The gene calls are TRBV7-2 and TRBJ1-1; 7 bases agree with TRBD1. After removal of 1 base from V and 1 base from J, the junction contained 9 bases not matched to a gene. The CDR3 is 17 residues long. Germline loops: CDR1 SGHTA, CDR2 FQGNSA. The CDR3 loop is CASSLVPQGVGNTEAFF. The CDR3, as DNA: TGTGCCAGCAGCTTAGTCCCTCAGGGGGTGGGGAACACTGAAGCTTTCTTT.

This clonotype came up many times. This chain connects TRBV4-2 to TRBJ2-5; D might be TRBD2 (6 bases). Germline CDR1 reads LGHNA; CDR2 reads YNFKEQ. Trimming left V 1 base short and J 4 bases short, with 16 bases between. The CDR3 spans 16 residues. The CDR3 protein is CASSQGLAGLVETQYF. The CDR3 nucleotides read TGTGCCAGCAGCCAAGGGCTGGCGGGGCTGGTAGAGACCCAGTACTTC.